Below are 23 T cell receptor beta chains sequenced from a single sample in a study of blood T cell repertoires in COVID-19. Libraries were prepared by immunoSEQ multiplex PCR; TCRdb keeps only in-frame clonotypes and omits some of them. The sample consists of more than 85,000 clones, more than 75% of them appearing once. Sequencing used peripheral blood. These receptor sequences come from a human donor in a cohort sampled during active COVID-19.

The rearrangement links TRBV9 to TRBJ2-5, with no clear D. V lost 0 bases and J lost 4, with 7 bases in between. CDR3 size: 13 residues. The germline V gene has CDR1 SGDLS and CDR2 YYNGEE. DNA of the CDR3: TGTGCCAGCAGCGTAGTCGGAGCAGAGACCCAGTACTTC. Translated, it gives CASSVVGAETQYF.

The rearrangement joins TRBV4-2 to TRBJ2-5; 8 positions match TRBD2. V gave up 4 bases and J gave up 5 bases; unmatched junction bases: 9. The CDR3 runs 15 residues. Per the germline V gene, CDR1 is LGHNA and CDR2 is YNFKEQ. The CDR3 nucleotides are TGTGCCAGCAGCCCAGCGGGGGTGGGGCGGGAGACCCAGTACTTC. Translated, it gives CASSPAGVGRETQYF.

The sample holds a few counts of this clone. The J gene is TRBJ2-7, the V gene TRBV18; D perhaps matches TRBD2 (7 bases). The CDR3 spans 14 residues. Trimming removed 5 bases at V and 2 bases at J, with 13 bases between. From germline, CDR1 is KGHSH and CDR2 LQKENI. CDR3: CASSGGAPPYEQYF. DNA for the CDR3: TGTGCCAGCTCAGGGGGGGCCCCCCCCTACGAGCAGTACTTC.

The chain recombines TRBV7-9 with TRBJ2-3, with D unclear. Trimming left V 6 bases short and J 3 bases short, with 7 bases between. This CDR3 is 12 amino acids long. Per germline, CDR1 SEHNR and CDR2 FQNEAQ (reference sequence). CDR3 loop: CASSAQTDTQYF. CDR3 sequence (DNA): TGTGCCAGCAGTGCACAGACAGATACGCAGTATTTT.

This chain uses TRBV5-1 with TRBJ1-4, with 10 nucleotides matching TRBD1. After removal of 4 bases from V and 8 bases from J, the junction contained 8 bases not matched to a gene. Germline CDR1 is SGHRS and CDR2 is YFSETQ. This CDR3 is built from 15 residues. The chain's CDR3 is CASSETTGGAEKLFF. As DNA, the CDR3 is TGCGCCAGCAGCGAAACGACAGGGGGCGCGGAAAAACTGTTTTTT.

This clone was observed a few times. V and J are TRBV5-1 and TRBJ1-2, with D hard to call. CDR1 is SGHRS, CDR2 YFSETQ, per germline. V was clipped by 0 bases and J by 2 bases, with 5 bases between them. This CDR3 is 13 amino acids long. The CDR3, as DNA: TGCGCCAGCAGCTTGGACAGAAACTATGGCTACACCTTC. It is translated as CASSLDRNYGYTF.

V and J are TRBV10-3 and TRBJ2-7; tentatively, D is TRBD2 (6 bases). CDR3 length: 15 amino acids. From germline, CDR1 is ENHRY and CDR2 SYGVKD. Trimming removed 4 bases at V and 2 bases at J, with 15 bases between. CDR3 in amino acids: CAISGGDGPPYEQYF. The CDR3 DNA is TGTGCCATCAGTGGCGGGGACGGGCCGCCCTACGAGCAGTACTTC.

This clone was seen only once. This rearrangement joins TRBV2 to TRBJ1-6; D unclear. The germline V gene has CDR1 SNHLY and CDR2 FYNNEI. The CDR3 loop spans 15 amino acids. With 0 bases removed from V and 7 bases from J, the gap between germline ends came to 10 bases. The CDR3 nucleotides read TGTGCCAGCAGTGAAGCGCAGGTTAACAATTCACCCCTCCACTTT. The encoded protein is CASSEAQVNNSPLHF.

The chain combines TRBV3-1 (or the pseudogene TRBV3-2) with TRBJ1-6; TRBD1 matches 10 bases. V shed 0 bases and J 8 bases; nucleotides not matched to a gene: 10. This CDR3 has 18 amino acids. CDR1 is LGHDT and CDR2 is YNNKEL in the germline V gene (reference sequence). The CDR3: CASSQEGDRGPWHSPLHF. In nucleotides, the CDR3 is TGTGCCAGCAGCCAAGAGGGGGACAGGGGCCCTTGGCATTCACCCCTCCACTTT.

This rearrangement joins TRBV7-9 to TRBJ2-2; D gene unclear. Trimming stripped 6 bases from V and 8 bases from J, with 13 bases between. Per germline, CDR1 SEHNR and CDR2 FQNEAQ (reference sequence). The CDR3 consists of 13 residues. The CDR3 DNA is TGTGCCAGCAGTCTATCTCTATCGGGGGAGCTGTTTTTT. It encodes CASSLSLSGELFF.

CDR3 loop: CASSTTGQGHGELFF. The CDR3 bases are TGTGCCAGCAGCACCACGGGACAGGGACACGGGGAGCTGTTTTTT. The chain has TRBV5-4 and TRBJ2-2, with 9 bases identical to TRBD1. V shed 4 bases, J shed 7 bases, and the junction held 8 bases outside the gene matches. This CDR3 spans 15 amino acids. Germline V gene sequence: CDR1 SGHNT, CDR2 YYREEE (reference sequence).

The chain uses TRBV28 and TRBJ1-2; D unclear. With 6 bases removed from V and 8 bases from J, the gap between germline ends came to 16 bases. The CDR3 extends over 13 amino acids. CDR1 and CDR2 (germline): MDHEN, SYDVKM. The CDR3: CASSIIEIPGYTF. The DNA of the CDR3 is TGTGCCAGCAGCATCATTGAGATTCCGGGCTACACCTTC.

The chain recombines TRBV6-2 or TRBV6-3 with TRBJ2-1, with 8 bases fitting TRBD2. Germline V gene data show CDR1 as MNHEY and CDR2 as SVGEGT. After removal of 6 bases from V and 7 bases from J, the junction contained 8 bases not matched to a gene. The CDR3 is made up of 14 amino acids. The CDR3 DNA is TGTGCCAGCAGCGGCCCGGGGGGGACGAATGAGCAGTTCTTC. Its translation is CASSGPGGTNEQFF.

V and J are TRBV6-1 and TRBJ1-1; 8 bases match TRBD1. From germline, CDR1 is MNHNS and CDR2 SASEGT. This CDR3 has 14 residues. The junction had 0 bases not matched to a gene; V was cut back by 3 bases and J by 0 bases. The CDR3 region is CASSEDRVNTEAFF. For the CDR3, the DNA is TGTGCCAGCAGTGAGGACAGGGTGAACACTGAAGCTTTCTTT.

J is TRBJ2-2 and V is TRBV6-2 or TRBV6-3; 10 nucleotides match TRBD2. Germline V gene sequence: CDR1 MNHEY, CDR2 SVGEGT. V lost 2 bases to trimming and J lost 7 bases; unmatched junction nucleotides: 10. The CDR3 has 17 residues. CDR3 DNA: TGTGCCAGCAGTTACGGAGCGGGGGGGCCACGAGGCGGGGAGCTGTTTTTT. Its protein product is CASSYGAGGPRGGELFF.

The chain carries TRBV28 and TRBJ1-6; D possibly corresponds to TRBD1 (6 bases). This CDR3 spans 14 amino acids. Deletions cut 6 bases from V and 4 bases from J, with 10 bases between. The germline gives CDR1 MDHEN, CDR2 SYDVKM. The CDR3 region is CASSPQGYNSPLHF. The CDR3 coding sequence is TGTGCCAGCAGCCCACAGGGTTATAATTCACCCCTCCACTTT.

The V gene is TRBV21-1, the J gene TRBJ1-2; the table's D call TRBD1 went unverified against the DNA. TRBV21-1 is assigned pseudogene status. The CDR3 has 16 residues. The CDR3 DNA follows: TGTGCCAGCAGCAAAAACAGAGATTCAGCTAACTATGGCTACACCTTC. It yields the protein CASSKNRDSANYGYTF.

This chain links TRBV13 with TRBJ1-1; possible D gene TRBD1, 5 bases. Per germline, CDR1 PRHDT and CDR2 FYEKMQ (reference sequence). Trimming stripped 5 bases from V and 2 bases from J, with 24 bases between. There are 18 residues in the CDR3. The CDR3 region has the DNA TGTGCCAGCAGCACGTCAGAGTCCTCCAGGGTTGGAAACACTGAAGCTTTCTTT. It specifies CASSTSESSRVGNTEAFF.

This chain links TRBV7-9 with TRBJ2-7; a possible D gene is TRBD1 (6 bases). Germline CDR1 SEHNR, CDR2 FQNEAQ (reference sequence). The CDR3 runs to 16 residues. Trimming took 0 bases from V and 0 from J, leaving 12 bases between them. CDR3: CASSLAAGALSYEQYF. In DNA, the CDR3 is TGTGCCAGCAGCTTAGCAGCAGGGGCTCTCTCCTACGAGCAGTACTTC.

The chain employs TRBV18 and TRBJ1-1, with 7 bases matching TRBD1. This CDR3 comprises 13 residues. Trimming removed 6 bases from V and 6 bases from J; junction bases left unmatched: 7. Germline values: CDR1 KGHSH, CDR2 LQKENI. The CDR3 loop is CASSPTGVPEAFF. CDR3 nucleotides: TGTGCCAGCTCTCCCACAGGGGTACCTGAAGCTTTCTTT.

This clone turned up a few times. The chain employs TRBV7-6 and TRBJ2-2, with D perhaps TRBD1 (5 bases). The CDR3 is 14 residues long. Trimming took off 2 bases at V and 2 bases at J, with 6 bases between the two ends. Germline V CDR1 and CDR2: SGHVS, FNYEAQ. Here the CDR3 reads CASSLQGNTGELFF. The DNA of the CDR3 is TGTGCCAGCAGCTTACAGGGAAACACCGGGGAGCTGTTTTTT.

The rearrangement links TRBV16 to TRBJ2-2; D uncertain. This CDR3 comprises 14 residues. Deletions cut 4 bases from V and 7 bases from J, with 13 bases between. CDR1 and CDR2 from the germline V gene are KGHSY and FQNENV. The CDR3 reads CASSLARMSGELFF. In nucleotides, the CDR3 is TGTGCCAGCAGCCTCGCCAGGATGAGCGGGGAGCTGTTTTTT.

The V and J genes are TRBV5-1 and TRBJ1-2, with D tentatively TRBD1 (5 bases). V was clipped by 5 bases and J by 1 base, with 9 bases between them. CDR1 SGHRS and CDR2 YFSETQ come from the germline V gene. The length of the CDR3 is 13 residues. The CDR3 loop is CASRDTLNYGYTF. CDR3 coding DNA: TGCGCCAGCAGGGACACCCTTAACTATGGCTACACCTTC.